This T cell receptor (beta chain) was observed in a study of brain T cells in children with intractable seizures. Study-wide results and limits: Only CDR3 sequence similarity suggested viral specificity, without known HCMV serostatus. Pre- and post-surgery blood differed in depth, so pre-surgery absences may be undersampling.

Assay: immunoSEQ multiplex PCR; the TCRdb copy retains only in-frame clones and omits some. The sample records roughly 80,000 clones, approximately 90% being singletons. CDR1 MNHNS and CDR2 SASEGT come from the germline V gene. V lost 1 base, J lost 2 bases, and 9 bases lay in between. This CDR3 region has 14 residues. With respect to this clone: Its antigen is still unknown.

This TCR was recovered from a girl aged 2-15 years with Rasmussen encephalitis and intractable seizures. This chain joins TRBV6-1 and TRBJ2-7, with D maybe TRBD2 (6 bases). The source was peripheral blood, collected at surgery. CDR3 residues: CASSEDRGTYEQYF. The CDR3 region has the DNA TGTGCCAGCAGTGAAGACCGGGGGACCTACGAGCAGTACTTC.